A single sample is the source of the 25 T cell receptor beta chains below, sequenced in a study of T cell responses to AZD1222 COVID-19 vaccine. Method: immunoSEQ multiplex PCR; TCRdb's copy keeps in-frame clones and lacks some. The sample holds about 270,000 clones, 85% to 95% seen once. Sequenced here: peripheral blood, sampled 28 days after the second AZD1222 dose. The receptors were sampled from an adult who received the AZD1222 COVID-19 vaccine.

This chain uses TRBV5-1 with TRBJ2-1; D is possibly TRBD1 or TRBD2 (5 bases each). V lost 4 bases and J lost 0, with 20 bases in between. The CDR3 runs 18 residues. Germline CDR1 and CDR2: SGHRS and YFSETQ. CDR3 in amino acids: CASSTSGTLLGSYNEQFF. CDR3 DNA: TGCGCCAGCAGCACCTCCGGGACGCTTCTAGGCTCCTACAATGAGCAGTTCTTC.

This chain connects TRBV28 to TRBJ1-5; D call uncertain. Germline CDR1 and CDR2: MDHEN and SYDVKM. The CDR3 consists of 17 residues. The V gene lost 1 base and the J gene lost 0 bases, with 13 bases spanning the gap. The CDR3 protein is CASSLLTWGYSNQPQHF. Written as DNA, the CDR3 is TGTGCCAGCAGTTTATTGACTTGGGGTTATAGCAATCAGCCCCAGCATTTT.

The gene calls are TRBV19 and TRBJ2-2; D is unclear. Germline CDR1 reads LNHDA; CDR2 reads SQIVND (reference sequence). V shed 3 bases and J shed 5 bases, with 4 bases lying between them. CDR3 length: 12 residues. The DNA for the CDR3 is TGTGCCAGTAGTATGAAAACCGGGGAGCTGTTTTTT. Its translation: CASSMKTGELFF.

J is TRBJ2-1 and V is TRBV5-1; 9 nucleotides agree with TRBD1. CDR1 is SGHRS, CDR2 YFSETQ, per germline. The V and J ends lost 0 bases and 9 bases, in that order; junction bases with no gene match: 4. CDR3 size: 14 residues. The CDR3 DNA is TGCGCCAGCAGCTTGGGGGACAGGGTAGCTGAGCAGTTCTTC. Amino acids: CASSLGDRVAEQFF.

This rearrangement joins TRBV19 to TRBJ1-1; 9 bases fit TRBD1. Germline V lookup: CDR1 LNHDA, CDR2 SQIVND (reference sequence). V was clipped by 4 bases and J by 1 base; unmatched bases: 4. This CDR3 region has 15 residues. In nucleotides, the CDR3 is TGTGCCAGTAGTAATCAACAGGGGGCGAACACTGAAGCTTTCTTT. As protein: CASSNQQGANTEAFF.

The rearrangement uses TRBV12-3 or TRBV12-4 and TRBJ1-5; D not resolved. V was pared by 3 bases and J by 7 bases, with 7 bases between. The CDR3 has 12 amino acids. Here the CDR3 DNA reads TGTGCCAGCAGTTTTAGAGGGCAGCCCCAGCATTTT. Its protein product is CASSFRGQPQHF.

The rearrangement joins TRBV27 to TRBJ1-4; TRBD1 agrees at 7 bases. The trim removed 0 bases at V and 7 bases at J, leaving 5 bases unmatched. The CDR3 consists of 15 residues. Germline-derived CDR1 and CDR2 are MNHEY and SMNVEV (reference sequence). In DNA form, the CDR3 reads TGTGCCAGCAGTTTATCGAGACAGGGAGGTGAAAAACTGTTTTTT. Amino acids: CASSLSRQGGEKLFF.

The J gene is TRBJ2-5, the V gene TRBV7-2, with D possibly TRBD1 on 5 matching bases. The CDR3 runs to 13 residues. Looked up from germline, CDR1 is SGHTA and CDR2 is FQGNSA. Deletions cut 5 bases from V and 5 bases from J, with 12 bases between. DNA for the CDR3: TGTGCCAGCAGCGGTGGGGCTGGGGAGACCCAGTACTTC. The encoded protein is CASSGGAGETQYF. The full variable domain, its missing parts supplied by reference TRBV7-2 and TRBJ2-5, is GAGVSQSPSNKVTEKGKDVELRCDPISGHTALYWYRQSLGQGLEFLIYFQGNSAPDKSGLPSDRFSAERTGGSVSTLTIQRTQQEDSAVYLCASSGGAGETQYFGPGTRLLVL.

The table lists this clone with a count of one. V usage is TRBV4-3 and J usage is TRBJ2-1, with 7 bases aligning to TRBD2. This CDR3 has 15 amino acids. Germline CDR1 is LGHNA and CDR2 is YSLEER. Trimming at V came to 1 base and at J to 9 bases, leaving 9 bases not matched to a gene. For the CDR3, the DNA is TGCGCCAGCAGCCAAGTTGGCGGGAGAGAGGTTGAGCAGTTCTTC. Protein product: CASSQVGGREVEQFF.

The V call is TRBV7-2, the J call TRBJ2-1, with D perhaps TRBD2 (6 bases). Germline lookup yields CDR1 SGHTA and CDR2 FQGNSA. This CDR3 is built from 16 residues. V shed 3 bases and J shed 3 bases, with 15 bases lying between them. The CDR3 is CASSFGSSVDYNEQFF. The CDR3 DNA follows: TGTGCCAGCAGCTTTGGCTCTAGCGTAGACTACAATGAGCAGTTCTTC.

The chain links TRBV5-1 to TRBJ2-1; 12 nucleotides line up with TRBD2. CDR1 is SGHRS and CDR2 is YFSETQ in the germline V gene. The CDR3 has 20 amino acids. The trim removed 1 base at V and 1 base at J, leaving 12 bases unmatched. The CDR3 here is CASSLRLAGDSYPSYNEQFF. The CDR3 bases are TGCGCCAGCAGCTTGAGACTAGCGGGGGACTCGTACCCTTCCTACAATGAGCAGTTCTTC.

The chain links TRBV29-1 to TRBJ2-1; 7 positions match TRBD1. The CDR3 spans 14 residues. V lost 7 bases to trimming and J lost 5 bases; unmatched junction nucleotides: 11. CDR1 is SQVTM and CDR2 is ANQGSEA in the germline V gene. The CDR3 coding sequence is TGCAGCGCCGACACAGGGGCTGGGGACAATGAGCAGTTCTTC. As protein: CSADTGAGDNEQFF.

Written as DNA, the CDR3 is TGTGCCAGCAGTGATGTCTTGGGGACAGCTAACACTGAAGCTTTCTTT. It yields the protein CASSDVLGTANTEAFF. V and J are TRBV6-2 or TRBV6-3 and TRBJ1-1; 7 bases are a match to TRBD1. From germline, CDR1 is MNHEY and CDR2 SVGEGT. This CDR3 is 16 amino acids long. V shed 5 bases and J 2 bases; nucleotides not matched to a gene: 11.

V usage is TRBV7-2 and J usage is TRBJ2-1, with 13 nucleotides matching TRBD2. The CDR3 runs 15 residues. The germline gives CDR1 SGHTA, CDR2 FQGNSA. The junction had 6 bases not matched to a gene; V was cut back by 6 bases and J by 7 bases. The CDR3 region is CASRPLAGGRNEQFF. The CDR3 nucleotides are TGTGCCAGCAGACCACTAGCGGGAGGGCGGAATGAGCAGTTCTTC.

The chain employs TRBV10-3 and TRBJ2-2; 16 nucleotides line up with TRBD2. This CDR3 has 18 amino acids. CDR1 is ENHRY, CDR2 SYGVKD, per germline. V gave up 4 bases and J gave up 0 bases; unmatched junction bases: 2. The CDR3 DNA is TGTGCCATCAGTGGCGGGACTAGCGGGGGGGCGAACACCGGGGAGCTGTTTTTT. It yields the protein CAISGGTSGGANTGELFF.

The CDR3 region has the DNA TGTGCCAGCAGTGACTCCCAGGACTACAGCAATGAGCAGTTCTTC. It translates to CASSDSQDYSNEQFF. The rearrangement joins TRBV6-4 to TRBJ2-1; perhaps TRBD2 as D (6 bases). Germline V CDR1 and CDR2: MRHNA, SNTAGT. Between the trimmed V and J ends, which lost 0 bases and 6 bases, there was a span of 12 bases. This CDR3 is 15 amino acids long.

The rearrangement links TRBV11-2 to TRBJ1-4, with TRBD1 matching over 7 bases. V lost 5 bases to trimming and J lost 5 bases; unmatched junction nucleotides: 8. The CDR3 consists of 15 residues. Looked up from germline, CDR1 is SGHAT and CDR2 is FQNNGV. The CDR3 nucleotides read TGTGCCAGCAGCCACCTGGGACAGTCAAATGAAAAACTGTTTTTT. Translation: CASSHLGQSNEKLFF.

The rearrangement joins TRBV2 to TRBJ2-7, with 7 bases aligning to TRBD1. This CDR3 spans 15 amino acids. Germline-derived CDR1 and CDR2 are SNHLY and FYNNEI. V was pared by 4 bases and J by 2 bases, with 8 bases of the junction left unmatched. The CDR3 here is CASSGIRQGAYEQYF. Written as DNA, the CDR3 is TGTGCCAGCAGTGGTATTCGACAGGGTGCCTACGAGCAGTACTTC.

This clone was detected once. The sample contains more than one DNA sequence encoding this CDR3. The chain is built from TRBV15 and TRBJ2-2, with no clear D. Per germline, CDR1 LNHNV and CDR2 YYDKDF (reference sequence). The CDR3 runs to 13 residues. The V end lost 1 base, the J end lost 1 base, and 1 base lay between the germline ends. CDR3 region: CATSRGNTGELFF. CDR3 nucleotide sequence: TGTGCCACCAGCAGAGGGAACACCGGGGAGCTGTTTTTT.

The CDR3 DNA sequence: TGTGCCACCAGCAGAGATCCGGGACCGAATGAGCAGTTCTTC. It translates to CATSRDPGPNEQFF. The chain uses TRBV15 and TRBJ2-1, with D perhaps TRBD1 or TRBD2 (5 bases each). Germline loops: CDR1 LNHNV, CDR2 YYDKDF (reference sequence). Trimming took off 0 bases at V and 7 bases at J, with 10 bases between the two ends. CDR3 length: 14 amino acids.

The chain joins TRBV5-1 to TRBJ1-6; unclear D gene. V was shortened by 4 bases and J by 8 bases, with 13 bases between the two germline ends. The CDR3 covers 14 residues. Germline V gene data show CDR1 as SGHRS and CDR2 as YFSETQ. The CDR3 here is CASSLSGNDSPLHF. The DNA for the CDR3 is TGCGCCAGCAGCCTTTCCGGCAACGATTCACCCCTCCACTTT.

The chain joins TRBV28 to TRBJ1-1; D remains ambiguous. V lost 6 bases to trimming and J lost 8 bases, with 10 bases between them. The CDR3 consists of 11 residues. CDR1 and CDR2 (germline): MDHEN, SYDVKM. CDR3 DNA: TGTGCCAGCAGGATCCGAGGGGAAGCTTTCTTT. It specifies CASRIRGEAFF.

This clone showed up just once. The chain is built from TRBV2 and TRBJ1-1, with D uncertain. Trimming left V 8 bases short and J 4 bases short, with 14 bases between. CDR1 is SNHLY and CDR2 is FYNNEI in the germline V gene. This CDR3 has 13 amino acids. In DNA, the CDR3 is TGTGCCAGCCTAACTGAACTTGGCACTGAAGCTTTCTTT. This encodes CASLTELGTEAFF.

The chain uses TRBV28 and TRBJ2-5; D is perhaps TRBD1 or TRBD2 (6 bases each). V lost 7 bases and J 5 bases, leaving 11 bases between the germline ends. This CDR3 comprises 12 residues. CDR1 is MDHEN and CDR2 is SYDVKM in the germline V gene. In nucleotides, the CDR3 is TGTGCCAGCAACCGGGGGCCGGAGACCCAGTACTTC. Its translation is CASNRGPETQYF.

Only one count was recorded for this clone. The V call is TRBV19, the J call TRBJ2-5, with 8 bases fitting TRBD2. The CDR3 has 15 amino acids. V lost 4 bases, J lost 1 base, and 5 bases stayed unmatched. Germline V gene sequence: CDR1 LNHDA, CDR2 SQIVND (reference sequence). This CDR3 reads CASSRSSGLQETQYF. The DNA of the CDR3 is TGTGCCAGTAGTAGGTCTAGCGGGCTCCAAGAGACCCAGTACTTC.